One sample yielded the 29 T cell receptor beta chains listed below, sequenced in a study of blood T cells in healthy people across ages. Together with a sample-barcoded 5' primer, a J-beta primer mix was included in a second PCR lasting roughly 6 to 12 cycles. TCRdb re-called the 5' RACE reads with MiXCR, one entry per CDR3 protein. The sample lists roughly 680,000 distinct CDR3 sequences, around 52% occurring once. Sequenced input: blood. The receptors were gathered from a woman aged 80 or over in good health.

The sample holds a few counts of this clonotype. The chain employs TRBV7-2 and TRBJ2-5, with D perhaps assigned TRBD1 or TRBD2 (5 bases each). Germline V gene data show CDR1 as SGHTA and CDR2 as FQGNSA. The CDR3 is made up of 15 amino acids. V lost 0 bases to trimming and J lost 1 base, with 9 bases between them. CDR3 sequence reads: CASSLALGTQETQYF. CDR3 nucleotide sequence: TGTGCCAGCAGCTTAGCGCTGGGGACCCAAGAGACCCAGTACTTC.

This clonotype was detected once. A read error is possible here, since a much larger clone lies one base away. J is TRBJ2-3 and V is TRBV18; D is possibly TRBD1 or TRBD2 (5 bases each). The CDR3 has 14 amino acids. Germline V gene lookup returns CDR1 KGHSH and CDR2 LQKENI. CDR3 sequence (DNA): TGTGCCCGCTCACCGGGACGCCAAGCAGATACGCAGTATTTT. This codes for CARSPGRQADTQYF.

This rearrangement joins TRBV20-1 to TRBJ2-1; tentatively, D is TRBD1 or TRBD2 (6 bases each). The CDR3 sequence is 14 residues long. Germline V lookup: CDR1 DFQATT, CDR2 SNEGSKA (reference sequence). The ends were cut back, 4 bases at V and 9 bases at J, with 19 bases in the middle. CDR3 in DNA: TGCAGTGCTAATTTTGGGGGCGGGGTAGGTGAGCAGTTCTTC. It yields the protein CSANFGGGVGEQFF.

This rearrangement joins TRBV5-1 to TRBJ2-5, with TRBD1 identical over 8 bases. Germline-derived CDR1 and CDR2 are SGHRS and YFSETQ. V lost 4 bases and J lost 4; bases outside the gene matches: 12. The CDR3 is 16 amino acids. CDR3 DNA sequence: TGCGCCAGCAGCACACAAGCAGGGGGCGTAGGAGAGACCCAGTACTTC. This sequence encodes CASSTQAGGVGETQYF.

This chain's CDR3 is CATSRVLMSGANVLTF. In DNA, the CDR3 is TGTGCCACCAGCAGAGTCTTAATGTCTGGGGCCAACGTCCTGACTTTC. The chain couples TRBV15 to TRBJ2-6; D ambiguous. Trimming shortened V by 1 base and J by 1 base, and 8 bases separated the two germline ends. Germline values: CDR1 LNHNV, CDR2 YYDKDF (reference sequence). The CDR3 extends over 16 amino acids.

The V gene is TRBV5-1, the J gene TRBJ2-7; D might be TRBD2 (6 bases). CDR3 length: 15 residues. V was trimmed by 0 bases and J by 9 bases, leaving 19 bases between them. Germline-derived CDR1 and CDR2 are SGHRS and YFSETQ. The CDR3 loop reads CASSLDGSSYNGQYF. The CDR3 DNA reads TGCGCCAGCAGCTTGGACGGGAGCTCCTACAATGGGCAGTACTTC.

Comment on this clonotype: A much larger clonotype is one base distant, so this may be a read error. The chain combines TRBV6-1 with TRBJ1-2; no firm D call. The ends were cut back, 10 bases at V and 2 bases at J, with 17 bases in the middle. Germline CDR1 is MNHNS and CDR2 is SASEGT. The CDR3 covers 14 residues. CDR3: CANTGGARNYGYTF. The CDR3 bases are TGTGCCAACACCGGCGGAGCACGGAACTATGGCTACACCTTC.

This clonotype was recorded at least ten times. The chain carries TRBV6-6 and TRBJ1-1; D remains ambiguous. Germline V gene data show CDR1 as MNHNY and CDR2 as SVGAGI (reference sequence). V dropped 5 bases and J dropped 0 bases, with 7 bases sitting between them. CDR3 length: 13 amino acids. CDR3 nucleotide sequence: TGTGCCAGCAGTATATTCATGAACACTGAAGCTTTCTTT. Protein: CASSIFMNTEAFF.

J is TRBJ1-3 and V is TRBV5-1; 12 nucleotides line up with TRBD1. Germline V gene data show CDR1 as SGHRS and CDR2 as YFSETQ. The CDR3 is made up of 16 amino acids. J gave up 3 bases and V 3 bases, and 4 bases lay outside the gene matches. This chain's CDR3 is CASSSGTGGRGNTIYF. The CDR3 DNA sequence: TGCGCCAGCAGCTCCGGGACAGGGGGCCGTGGAAACACCATATATTTT. The full variable domain, in which reference TRBV5-1 and TRBJ1-3 provide the parts outside the CDR3, is KAGVTQTPRYLIKTRGQQVTLSCSPISGHRSVSWYQQTPGQGLQFLFEYFSETQRNKGNFPGRFSGRQFSNSRSEMNVSTLELGDSALYLCASSSGTGGRGNTIYFGEGSWLTVV.

The chain recombines TRBV2 with TRBJ1-2; D gene unclear. The CDR3 has 17 residues. Trimming cost V 10 bases and J 4 bases, with 28 bases left between them. Germline V lookup: CDR1 SNHLY, CDR2 FYNNEI. The CDR3 spells CATRRYAQAGLRYGYTF. Here the CDR3 DNA reads TGTGCCACCAGACGCTACGCGCAGGCCGGACTCCGCTATGGCTACACCTTC.

The chain recombines TRBV7-9 with TRBJ2-1; 10 nucleotides agree with TRBD2. V was pared by 1 base and J by 7 bases, with 4 bases of the junction left unmatched. The CDR3 sequence is 15 residues long. Germline values: CDR1 SEHNR, CDR2 FQNEAQ (reference sequence). The CDR3 reads CASSLGAGGPNEQFF. The CDR3 region has the DNA TGTGCCAGCAGCTTAGGAGCGGGGGGGCCGAATGAGCAGTTCTTC.

The genes are TRBV7-3 and TRBJ2-5; perhaps TRBD1 as D (8 bases). Germline CDR1 and CDR2: SGHTA and FQGTGA. V dropped 5 bases and J dropped 5 bases, with 27 bases sitting between them. The CDR3 spans 18 residues. The DNA for the CDR3 is TGTGCCAGCAGCAACTCAACGCGATACAGGGGGGGAGAGGAGACCCAGTACTTC. Its protein is CASSNSTRYRGGEETQYF.

At least ten counts were recorded for this clonotype. CDR3 DNA: TGTGCCAGCAGTCTAGGGGGAGAGGGGTACAATGAGCAGTTCTTC. This encodes CASSLGGEGYNEQFF. The chain is built from TRBV4-2 and TRBJ2-1; D is possibly TRBD1 (6 bases). This CDR3 is built from 15 residues. Between the trimmed V and J ends, which lost 6 bases and 4 bases, there was a span of 16 bases. Germline V gene sequence: CDR1 LGHNA, CDR2 YNFKEQ.

The gene calls are TRBV14 and TRBJ2-5; perhaps TRBD2 as D (6 bases). Trimming stripped 6 bases from V and 1 base from J, with 21 bases between. The CDR3 has 17 amino acids. In germline, CDR1 is SGHDN, CDR2 FVKESK. CDR3 loop: CASSHALGGPLQETQYF. As DNA, the CDR3 is TGTGCCAGCAGTCACGCCTTGGGGGGACCGCTCCAAGAGACCCAGTACTTC.

The V and J genes are TRBV7-2 and TRBJ1-4; D remains unclear. In germline, CDR1 is SGHTA, CDR2 FQGNSA. V was trimmed by 0 bases and J by 2 bases, leaving 16 bases between them. The length of the CDR3 is 18 residues. The CDR3 spells CASSLAQGLGRTNEKLFF. For the CDR3, the DNA is TGTGCCAGCAGCTTAGCCCAAGGCTTGGGCAGGACTAATGAAAAACTGTTTTTT.

The chain has TRBV29-1 and TRBJ2-2, with 7 bases aligning to TRBD1. There are 13 residues in the CDR3. Germline assignment: CDR1 SQVTM and CDR2 ANQGSEA. V lost 5 bases, J lost 1 base, and 1 base stayed unmatched. CDR3 amino acids: CSVRTGNTGELFF. The CDR3 DNA sequence: TGCAGCGTTAGGACAGGGAACACCGGGGAGCTGTTTTTT.

In this sample, this clonotype turned up many times. The J gene is TRBJ2-1, the V gene TRBV6-5, with D hard to call. Germline CDR1 MNHEY, CDR2 SVGAGI. This CDR3 comprises 16 residues. Trimming cost V 0 bases and J 8 bases, with 17 bases left between them. The CDR3 sequence: CASSYSGLKRGDEQFF. In nucleotides, the CDR3 is TGTGCCAGCAGTTACTCAGGGCTTAAACGAGGCGATGAGCAGTTCTTC.

The chain uses TRBV24-1 and TRBJ2-3, with TRBD1 matching 10 bases. Per the germline V gene, CDR1 is KGHDR and CDR2 is SFDVKD. The CDR3 is 17 amino acids. J gave up 5 bases and V 2 bases, and 9 bases lay outside the gene matches. CDR3 sequence reads: CATSDSTPGQGRDTQYF. CDR3 nucleotides: TGTGCCACCAGTGATTCCACACCGGGACAGGGGAGAGATACGCAGTATTTT.

The V gene is TRBV9, the J gene TRBJ2-3; TRBD2 matches 11 bases. Germline CDR1 SGDLS, CDR2 YYNGEE. The CDR3 has 19 residues. Trimming at V came to 0 bases and at J to 1 base, leaving 10 bases not matched to a gene. The CDR3 sequence is CASSVAGPTSGGRTDTQYF. DNA of the CDR3: TGTGCCAGCAGCGTAGCTGGTCCTACTAGCGGGGGACGCACAGATACGCAGTATTTT. The whole variable domain, filled in from reference TRBV9 and TRBJ2-3, reads DSGVTQTPKHLITATGQRVTLRCSPRSGDLSVYWYQQSLDQGLQFLIQYYNGEERAKGNILERFSAQQFPDLHSELNLSSLELGDSALYFCASSVAGPTSGGRTDTQYFGPGTRLTVL.

The chain joins TRBV13 to TRBJ2-4; 7 bases fit TRBD2. Germline CDR1 reads PRHDT; CDR2 reads FYEKMQ (reference sequence). V gave up 2 bases and J gave up 13 bases; unmatched junction bases: 14. The CDR3 loop spans 15 amino acids. CDR3 amino acids: CASSLRGRGLNEQYF. The CDR3 region has the DNA TGTGCCAGCAGCTTACGCGGGAGAGGCTTGAATGAGCAGTACTTC.

This clonotype was seen repeatedly, ten times or more. The chain carries TRBV6-5 and TRBJ1-4; D may be TRBD1 (5 bases). V was pared by 0 bases and J by 7 bases, with 12 bases between. CDR1 is MNHEY, CDR2 SVGAGI, per germline. There are 15 residues in the CDR3. In nucleotides, the CDR3 is TGTGCCAGCAGTTACTCCGGCGGGGCCGGTGAAAAACTGTTTTTT. Translated, it gives CASSYSGGAGEKLFF.

Details on this clonotype: A much bigger clone sits one base away, suggesting this may be a read error. This sequence joins TRBV6-5 and TRBJ2-2, with no clear D. The V gene's germline CDR1 is MNHEY and CDR2 SVGAGI. CDR3 size: 17 residues. The ends were cut back, 0 bases at V and 9 bases at J, with 20 bases in the middle. CDR3 DNA: TGTGCCAGCAGTTACTCTTTAGTCCAGGACCGTCCAAGGGAGCTGTTTTTT. Translation: CASSYSLVQDRPRELFF.

This clonotype was seen repeatedly, ten times or more. This chain joins TRBV6-6 and TRBJ2-2; 12 bases line up with TRBD2. Trimming took 6 bases from V and 0 from J; bases not matched to a gene: 5. The CDR3 covers 17 residues. CDR1 is MNHNY and CDR2 is SVGAGI in the germline V gene (reference sequence). CDR3 sequence reads: CASRPGTSGSNTGELFF. CDR3 nucleotides: TGTGCCAGCAGGCCAGGGACTAGCGGGTCGAACACCGGGGAGCTGTTTTTT.

This clonotype has more than one count but fewer than ten. V gene TRBV6-4 combines with J gene TRBJ2-1; 9 bases align to TRBD2. The CDR3 consists of 15 residues. V trimming: 0 bases; J trimming: 3 bases; junction bases outside the gene matches: 0. Germline CDR1 is MRHNA and CDR2 is SNTAGT. CDR3 in amino acids: CASSDSAGGYNEQFF. The CDR3 nucleotides are TGTGCCAGCAGTGACTCAGCGGGAGGCTACAATGAGCAGTTCTTC.

This clonotype has just one count. The chain is built from TRBV29-1 and TRBJ2-5; 9 nucleotides agree with TRBD1. The CDR3 is 15 amino acids. In germline, CDR1 is SQVTM, CDR2 ANQGSEA. The trim removed 6 bases at V and 11 bases at J, leaving 19 bases unmatched. The CDR3 region is CSVARGQGNYKEQYF. As DNA, the CDR3 is TGCAGCGTCGCTAGGGGACAGGGAAACTACAAGGAGCAGTACTTC.

This clonotype has just a few counts. The V and J genes are TRBV7-9 and TRBJ1-1; D is ambiguous. The CDR3 runs to 15 residues. In germline, CDR1 is SEHNR, CDR2 FQNEAQ (reference sequence). Deletions cut 10 bases from V and 0 bases from J, with 18 bases between. The CDR3 bases are TGTGCCATCACCCCGTGGACCAACATGAACACTGAAGCTTTCTTT. Translating it yields CAITPWTNMNTEAFF.

The J gene is TRBJ1-4, the V gene TRBV12-3 or TRBV12-4; D unclear. Trimming shortened V by 11 bases and J by 7 bases, and 14 bases separated the two germline ends. The CDR3 contains 12 residues. CDR3 residues: CASVRNGEKLFF. DNA of the CDR3: TGTGCCTCCGTGCGCAACGGTGAAAAACTGTTTTTT.

The chain combines TRBV20-1 with TRBJ1-2; TRBD1 is a possible D gene (6 bases). This CDR3 has 13 residues. CDR1 is DFQATT, CDR2 SNEGSKA, per germline (reference sequence). V lost 4 bases and J 3 bases, leaving 12 bases between the germline ends. CDR3 region: CSAKTGPDYGYTF. The CDR3 DNA sequence: TGCAGTGCTAAAACAGGGCCCGACTATGGCTACACCTTC.

The chain recombines TRBV4-1 with TRBJ2-1; possible D gene TRBD2, 5 bases. The CDR3 has 12 residues. Germline CDR1 reads MGHRA; CDR2 reads YSYEKL. Trimming cost V 0 bases and J 15 bases, with 12 bases left between them. CDR3 in amino acids: CASSQDLGVTFF. The CDR3 coding sequence is TGCGCCAGCAGCCAAGATCTCGGGGTAACGTTCTTC.